These 18 T cell receptor beta chains share one sample of origin, sequenced in a study of CD8 T cells in Susac syndrome. Random hexamers were used to reverse transcribe 0.5 to 1 ug of RNA. One entry per CDR3 protein, called by TCRdb with MiXCR from the immunoSEQ multiplex PCR reads. The table records about 140,000 distinct CDR3 sequences, about 95% of them present only once. The specimen was CD4+ T cells from PBMCs. The receptors come from a human donor with Susac syndrome.

The chain links TRBV5-1 to TRBJ1-1; TRBD1 might be the D (6 bases). Trimming shortened V by 0 bases and J by 1 base, and 10 bases separated the two germline ends. Germline-derived CDR1 and CDR2 are SGHRS and YFSETQ. The CDR3 is 15 residues long. The CDR3 is CASSLDRARNTEAFF. The CDR3 DNA follows: TGCGCCAGCAGCTTGGACAGGGCCAGGAACACTGAAGCTTTCTTT.

This clonotype was detected a few times. V and J are TRBV18 and TRBJ1-1; D remains unclear. There are 13 residues in the CDR3. V was cut by 4 bases and J by 0 bases, with 6 bases left in between. The germline gives CDR1 KGHSH, CDR2 LQKENI. DNA of the CDR3: TGTGCCAGCTCACTCACGGTGAACACTGAAGCTTTCTTT. Protein sequence: CASSLTVNTEAFF. Based on the CDR3 plus reference TRBV18 and TRBJ1-1, the full variable domain is NAGVMQNPRHLVRRRGQEARLRCSPMKGHSHVYWYRQLPEEGLKFMVYLQKENIIDESGMPKERFSAEFPKEGPSILRIQQVVRGDSAAYFCASSLTVNTEAFFGQGTRLTVV.

V is TRBV24-1 and J is TRBJ2-2; D unclear. Germline V CDR1 and CDR2: KGHDR, SFDVKD. Trimming removed 4 bases from V and 4 bases from J, with 6 bases in between. The CDR3 consists of 13 residues. CDR3 residues: CATSEHSTGELFF. The CDR3 coding sequence is TGTGCCACCAGTGAGCACAGCACCGGGGAGCTGTTTTTT.

This sequence joins TRBV7-9 and TRBJ2-1; D may be TRBD1 (6 bases). With 4 bases removed from V and 4 bases from J, the gap between germline ends came to 11 bases. Per the germline V gene, CDR1 is SEHNR and CDR2 is FQNEAQ (reference sequence). This CDR3 comprises 14 residues. The CDR3 DNA reads as TGTGCCAGCAGCTCCGGACAGCAGTACAATGAGCAGTTCTTC. Its protein product is CASSSGQQYNEQFF.

The genes are TRBV20-1 and TRBJ2-7; perhaps TRBD1 as D (7 bases). V was trimmed by 0 bases and J by 6 bases, leaving 15 bases between them. This CDR3 is built from 14 residues. Germline assignment: CDR1 DFQATT and CDR2 SNEGSKA (reference sequence). The CDR3 bases are TGCAGTGCTAGAGATTTCAGGGGGGTTAGCGAGCAGTACTTC. It translates to CSARDFRGVSEQYF.

The V and J genes are TRBV20-1 and TRBJ1-1; a weak D match, TRBD1 (6 bases). This CDR3 is built from 13 residues. Trimming took off 2 bases at V and 3 bases at J, with 10 bases between the two ends. The germline gives CDR1 DFQATT, CDR2 SNEGSKA (reference sequence). The CDR3 sequence is CSARLQGYTEAFF. The CDR3 coding sequence is TGCAGTGCTAGACTACAGGGTTACACTGAAGCTTTCTTT.

The chain recombines TRBV20-1 with TRBJ2-3; 10 nucleotides line up with TRBD2. The CDR3 is 14 residues long. In germline, CDR1 is DFQATT, CDR2 SNEGSKA (reference sequence). The CDR3 loop is CTSVLAGASNTQYF. The CDR3 DNA is TGCACCTCTGTCCTAGCGGGGGCCAGCAATACGCAGTATTTT.

J is TRBJ2-3 and V is TRBV4-2; 7 nucleotides agree with TRBD1. Trimming removed 4 bases from V and 2 bases from J; junction bases left unmatched: 9. This CDR3 region has 16 residues. Germline lookup yields CDR1 LGHNA and CDR2 YNFKEQ. DNA of the CDR3: TGTGCCAGCAGCCGATTAACAGGGGTTGCCACAGATACGCAGTATTTT. Translating gives CASSRLTGVATDTQYF.

The chain is built from TRBV20-1 and TRBJ2-4, with D uncertain. The V end lost 5 bases, the J end lost 5 bases, and 16 bases lay between the germline ends. The CDR3 spans 14 residues. Per germline, CDR1 DFQATT and CDR2 SNEGSKA (reference sequence). The CDR3, as DNA: TGCAGTGCTCGAAAAGGGATTTTGGAAAACATTCAGTACTTC. This codes for CSARKGILENIQYF.

This rearrangement joins TRBV9 to TRBJ1-6, with D possibly being TRBD1 (6 bases). Germline loops: CDR1 SGDLS, CDR2 YYNGEE. V gave up 1 base and J gave up 5 bases, with 19 bases separating them. The CDR3 consists of 18 residues. The chain's CDR3 is CASSVRTDSNHHNSPLHF. The CDR3, as DNA: TGTGCCAGCAGCGTACGGACAGATAGCAACCACCATAATTCACCCCTCCACTTT.

The chain recombines TRBV7-3 with TRBJ2-2; 7 bases fit TRBD1. CDR1 is SGHTA, CDR2 FQGTGA, per germline. V was pared by 2 bases and J by 1 base, with 4 bases of the junction left unmatched. CDR3 length equals 16 residues. The CDR3: CASSLRAGGNTGELFF. The CDR3 coding sequence is TGTGCCAGCAGCTTACGGGCAGGGGGGAACACCGGGGAGCTGTTTTTT.

The gene calls are TRBV2 and TRBJ2-4; possible D gene TRBD2, 6 bases. This CDR3 has 13 amino acids. Trimming shortened V by 10 bases and J by 0 bases, and 10 bases separated the two germline ends. Germline V gives CDR1 SNHLY, CDR2 FYNNEI. CDR3 DNA: TGTGCCACCACCGGGGGAGCCAAAAACATTCAGTACTTC. Its protein product is CATTGGAKNIQYF.

This rearrangement joins TRBV20-1 to TRBJ2-3, with D unresolved. The CDR3 extends over 13 amino acids. The germline CDR1 and CDR2 sequences are DFQATT and SNEGSKA (reference sequence). The V end lost 6 bases, the J end lost 1 base, and 11 bases lay between the germline ends. CDR3 nucleotides: TGCAGTGCCCATAGATGGGGCACAGATACGCAGTATTTT. Translation gives CSAHRWGTDTQYF.

V is TRBV7-9 and J is TRBJ2-7, with 12 positions matching TRBD2. There are 13 residues in the CDR3. Germline CDR1 is SEHNR and CDR2 is FQNEAQ (reference sequence). V was clipped by 5 bases and J by 7 bases; unmatched bases: 3. The chain's CDR3 is CASSKLAGGEQYF. CDR3 coding DNA: TGTGCCAGCAGCAAACTAGCGGGAGGAGAGCAGTACTTC.

The chain joins TRBV5-1 to TRBJ1-1, with D maybe TRBD1 (5 bases). CDR3 length: 11 residues. V gave up 2 bases and J gave up 7 bases, with 6 bases separating them. Germline CDR1 is SGHRS and CDR2 is YFSETQ. The CDR3, as DNA: TGCGCCAGCAGCTTCGACAGTGAAGCTTTCTTT. The encoded protein is CASSFDSEAFF. Full variable domain (outside the CDR3, taken from reference TRBV5-1 and TRBJ1-1): KAGVTQTPRYLIKTRGQQVTLSCSPISGHRSVSWYQQTPGQGLQFLFEYFSETQRNKGNFPGRFSGRQFSNSRSEMNVSTLELGDSALYLCASSFDSEAFFGQGTRLTVV.

This clonotype was recorded only once. The chain employs TRBV20-1 and TRBJ2-1, with 7 bases identical to TRBD1. V trimming: 6 bases; J trimming: 5 bases; junction bases outside the gene matches: 7. There are 13 residues in the CDR3. Germline V gene lookup returns CDR1 DFQATT and CDR2 SNEGSKA (reference sequence). The CDR3 loop is CSAGDRADNEQFF. For the CDR3, the DNA is TGCAGTGCCGGGGACAGAGCTGACAATGAGCAGTTCTTC.

V is TRBV4-1 and J is TRBJ2-1; D may be TRBD1 (7 bases). Germline V gene sequence: CDR1 MGHRA, CDR2 YSYEKL. V lost 1 base and J 1 base, leaving 17 bases between the germline ends. The CDR3 contains 18 residues. CDR3 sequence: CASSQVLDRRASYNEQFF. The DNA for the CDR3 is TGCGCCAGCAGCCAAGTCCTGGACAGGAGGGCGTCCTACAATGAGCAGTTCTTC.

The chain has TRBV20-1 and TRBJ2-2, with a tentative D call TRBD1 (6 bases). Trimming pared 6 bases from V and 6 bases from J, leaving 14 bases between. This CDR3 is built from 13 residues. Germline CDR1 DFQATT, CDR2 SNEGSKA (reference sequence). The chain's CDR3 is CSAPDRTPGELFF. The CDR3 DNA reads as TGCAGTGCCCCAGACAGGACCCCCGGGGAGCTGTTTTTT.